This T cell receptor beta chain was profiled in a study of beta chain features in type 1 diabetes. Findings and caveats of the study: For patients, the naive, central memory and Treg TCRB repertoires appeared more alike than for healthy donors. For Type 1 diabetes patients, all four CD4+ subsets carried TCRB CDR3s that were moderately but significantly shorter.

The sample holds a few counts of this clone. Its specificity is not known. CDR3 size: 16 residues. The germline V gene encodes CDR1 SGHVS and CDR2 FQNEAQ. V shed 1 base and J shed 3 bases, with 13 bases lying between them. Since all of the isolated RNA was reverse transcribed, expressed TCRB transcripts were what got sequenced. Only in-frame clones appear in the TCRdb table, and some are missing; sequencing was by immunoSEQ multiplex PCR. The sample lists a few hundred thousand clones, 10% to 15% occurring once. What was sequenced was naive CD4+ T cells from blood. This clonotype was obtained from a woman between 18 and 30 years old with type 1 diabetes. The V and J genes are TRBV7-8 and TRBJ1-3; tentative D call: TRBD1 (5 bases). This CDR3 is CASSLGRYQGGNTIYF. The CDR3 nucleotides read TGTGCCAGCAGCTTAGGACGATACCAGGGTGGAAACACCATATATTTT.